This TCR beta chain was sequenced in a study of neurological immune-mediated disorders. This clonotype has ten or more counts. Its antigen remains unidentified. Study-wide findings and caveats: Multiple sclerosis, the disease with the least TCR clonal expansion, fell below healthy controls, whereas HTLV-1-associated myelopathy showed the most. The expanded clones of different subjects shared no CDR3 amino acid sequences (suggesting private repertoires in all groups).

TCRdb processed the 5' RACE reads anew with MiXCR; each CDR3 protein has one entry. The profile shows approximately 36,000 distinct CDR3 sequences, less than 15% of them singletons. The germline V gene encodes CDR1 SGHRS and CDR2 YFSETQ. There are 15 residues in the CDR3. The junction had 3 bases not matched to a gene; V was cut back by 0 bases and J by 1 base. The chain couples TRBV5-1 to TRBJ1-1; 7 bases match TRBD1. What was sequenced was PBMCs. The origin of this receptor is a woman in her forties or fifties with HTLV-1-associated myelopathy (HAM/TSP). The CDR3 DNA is TGCGCCAGCAGCTTGGAGGGGGCGCGGAACACTGAAGCTTTCTTT. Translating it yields CASSLEGARNTEAFF. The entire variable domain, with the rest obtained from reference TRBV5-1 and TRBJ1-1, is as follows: KAGVTQTPRYLIKTRGQQVTLSCSPISGHRSVSWYQQTPGQGLQFLFEYFSETQRNKGNFPGRFSGRQFSNSRSEMNVSTLELGDSALYLCASSLEGARNTEAFFGQGTRLTVV.